The sequence of this T cell receptor beta chain was determined in a study of Graves' ophthalmopathy and Graves' hyperthyroidism. Germline CDR1 reads MNHEY; CDR2 reads SVGAGI. V was shortened by 0 bases and J by 6 bases, with 10 bases between the two germline ends. This CDR3 is 14 amino acids long. Stable hyperthyroidism referred to disease that showed no ophthalmopathy within 18 months of follow-up. Aged 18 to 65, hyperthyroidism patients had new diagnoses of under 2 months' duration. Patients were diagnosed from clinical symptoms, serum thyroxine, TRAb, thyroid ultrasound and orbital computed tomography. PBMCs came from approximately 10 ml of fresh peripheral blood. Transcripts of RNA were the source for amplifying TCR beta CDR3 regions. HTBI primers were employed in first-round RT-PCR, then a second-round multiplex PCR followed. TCRdb re-derived calls from the multiplex PCR reads in MiXCR, one entry per CDR3 protein. The sample shows about 620,000 distinct CDR3 sequences, approximately 22% of them seen only once.

V and J are TRBV6-5 and TRBJ2-3; the D gene is possibly TRBD2 (7 bases). The clonotype comes from a woman between 18 and 30 years old with stable Graves' hyperthyroidism. Some clones in this sample may be carry-over from other donors' samples. The sequenced material came from peripheral blood. The CDR3 DNA reads TGTGCCAGCAGTTACTCGAGGGGGGGCGATACGCAGTATTTT. Translation gives CASSYSRGGDTQYF.